The next 5 T cell receptor beta chains were all read from a single sample in a study of blood T cells in healthy people across ages. Next came a second PCR, run for roughly 6 to 11 cycles, which used a sample-barcoded 5' primer along with a J-beta primer mix. MiXCR, applied by TCRdb to the 5' RACE reads, yields one record per CDR3 protein. Altogether 2 million or so distinct CDR3 sequences are present, about 50% being singletons, with the ten largest covering more than 2%. Sequencing used blood. These TCRs come from a woman between 40 and 50 years old in good health.

Here the CDR3 reads CASSLSSGAKNIQYF. The CDR3 DNA reads TGTGCCAGCAGCTTATCCAGCGGAGCCAAAAACATTCAGTACTTC. This chain links TRBV7-2 with TRBJ2-4, with D perhaps TRBD2 (5 bases). Looked up from germline, CDR1 is SGHTA and CDR2 is FQGNSA. V was cut by 2 bases and J by 0 bases, with 8 bases left in between. This CDR3 region has 15 residues. Variable domain in full (rest from reference TRBV7-2 and TRBJ2-4): GAGVSQSPSNKVTEKGKDVELRCDPISGHTALYWYRQSLGQGLEFLIYFQGNSAPDKSGLPSDRFSAERTGGSVSTLTIQRTQQEDSAVYLCASSLSSGAKNIQYFGAGTRLSVL.

This clonotype was picked up a small number of times. The rearrangement joins TRBV27 to TRBJ1-6; no clear D. The germline V gene encodes CDR1 MNHEY and CDR2 SMNVEV (reference sequence). The CDR3 has 12 residues. The V gene lost 8 bases and the J gene lost 7 bases, with 9 bases spanning the gap. DNA for the CDR3: TGTGCCAGCGGGGTTCTGAATTCACCCCTCCACTTT. It encodes CASGVLNSPLHF.

This clonotype has only a few counts. This chain connects TRBV11-2 to TRBJ2-7; D not certain. The germline CDR1 and CDR2 sequences are SGHAT and FQNNGV. The CDR3 is made up of 12 amino acids. V lost 2 bases and J lost 5, with 7 bases in between. CDR3 coding DNA: TGTGCCAGCAGCTTAAGTTTGAACGAGCAGTACTTC. This encodes CASSLSLNEQYF.

Note on this clonotype: Since the CDR3 does not end with the conserved phenylalanine or tryptophan, this likely comes from a read error. The chain is built from TRBV18 and TRBJ2-4; D is perhaps TRBD1 (5 bases). Trimming stripped 2 bases from V and 9 bases from J, with 14 bases between. CDR1 KGHSH and CDR2 LQKENI come from the germline V gene. This CDR3 region has 14 residues. CDR3 residues: CASSPNPRQGIQYS. Written as DNA, the CDR3 is TGTGCCAGCTCACCAAATCCGCGTCAGGGCATTCAGTACTCC.

This chain links TRBV28 with TRBJ2-6; a weak D match, TRBD1 (7 bases). The CDR3 spans 17 residues. Per the germline V gene, CDR1 is MDHEN and CDR2 is SYDVKM. Trimming took 7 bases from V and 1 from J, leaving 17 bases between them. Here the CDR3 DNA reads TGTGCCAGCAATCGGGAGAGGGGGCAGTCTGGGGCCAACGTCCTGACTTTC. Amino acid sequence: CASNRERGQSGANVLTF.